This passage covers 3 T cell receptor beta chains from one sample sequenced in a study of early T cells in non-severe SARS-CoV-2 infection. TCRdb re-derived calls from the 5' RACE reads in MiXCR, one entry per CDR3 protein. The sample gives about 50,000 distinct CDR3 sequences, approximately 9.4% of which show up once; more than 13% is in the top ten. Sequencing used whole blood. These receptors were obtained from an adult who was a healthcare worker with PCR-confirmed SARS-CoV-2 infection or an uninfected control (not recorded which).

This clonotype was detected many times. The V gene is TRBV7-2, the J gene TRBJ1-2; the match to TRBD1 covers 7 bases. V lost 4 bases to trimming and J lost 4 bases; unmatched junction nucleotides: 12. This CDR3 has 16 residues. The germline V gene has CDR1 SGHTA and CDR2 FQGNSA. This CDR3 is CASSSRGSFSGYGYTF. The DNA for the CDR3 is TGTGCCAGCAGCTCCAGGGGGTCGTTCTCCGGCTATGGCTACACCTTC.

This clonotype was observed many times. This chain connects TRBV7-2 to TRBJ1-1, with 7 bases identical to TRBD1. Per germline, CDR1 SGHTA and CDR2 FQGNSA. The CDR3 has 13 residues. V shed 3 bases and J 5 bases; nucleotides not matched to a gene: 3. CDR3 protein: CASSFQGDTEAFF. The DNA for the CDR3 is TGTGCCAGCAGCTTCCAGGGGGATACTGAAGCTTTCTTT. Variable domain in full (rest from reference TRBV7-2 and TRBJ1-1): GAGVSQSPSNKVTEKGKDVELRCDPISGHTALYWYRQSLGQGLEFLIYFQGNSAPDKSGLPSDRFSAERTGGSVSTLTIQRTQQEDSAVYLCASSFQGDTEAFFGQGTRLTVV.

The rearrangement uses TRBV7-9 and TRBJ2-7, with D maybe TRBD1 (5 bases). Trimming pared 4 bases from V and 2 bases from J, leaving 9 bases between. The CDR3 is made up of 13 amino acids. CDR1 is SEHNR and CDR2 is FQNEAQ in the germline V gene (reference sequence). Written as DNA, the CDR3 is TGTGCCAGCAGCTCGACAGTAACCTACGAGCAGTACTTC. It codes for CASSSTVTYEQYF.